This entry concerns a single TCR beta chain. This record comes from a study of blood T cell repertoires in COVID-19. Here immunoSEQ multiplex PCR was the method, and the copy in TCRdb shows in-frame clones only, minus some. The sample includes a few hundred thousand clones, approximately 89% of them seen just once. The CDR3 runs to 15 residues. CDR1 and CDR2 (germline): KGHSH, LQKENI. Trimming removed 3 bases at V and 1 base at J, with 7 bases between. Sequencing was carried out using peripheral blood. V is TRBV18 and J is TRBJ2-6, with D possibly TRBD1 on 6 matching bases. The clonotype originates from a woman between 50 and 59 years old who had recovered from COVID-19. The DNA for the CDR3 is TGTGCCAGCTCACCCGGGACATCTGGGGCCAACGTCCTGACTTTC. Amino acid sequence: CASSPGTSGANVLTF.